The T cell receptor (beta chain) under discussion was sequenced for a study of T cell repertoires in cytomegalovirus infection. Note on this clonotype: Its specificity is not known.

Looked up from germline, CDR1 is DFQATT and CDR2 is SNEGSKA (reference sequence). V lost 3 bases to trimming and J lost 5 bases; unmatched junction nucleotides: 7. The CDR3 loop spans 13 amino acids. TCRdb passed the reads through MiXCR, listing each CDR3 protein once. The table records about 350,000 distinct CDR3 sequences, roughly 36% of them present only once. This sequence originates from a human donor in good health (CMV status not recorded). Some clones in this sample may be carry-over from other donors' samples. Sequenced here: cultured PBMCs, sampled from culture after CMV antigen stimulation. The chain is built from TRBV20-1 and TRBJ2-7; the match to TRBD2 covers 7 bases. CDR3 region: CSASRREPHEQYF. The CDR3 DNA reads as TGCAGTGCTAGTAGGCGGGAGCCCCACGAGCAGTACTTC.